Described below is a single T cell receptor (beta chain) sequence and its context. A junction boundary mismatches the germline segment, possibly from a read error. The sample belongs to a study of blood T cell repertoires in COVID-19. Study-level information: The origin of the acute and convalescent COVID-19 samples was the United States, Italy and Spain.

Measured with immunoSEQ multiplex PCR; TCRdb has only the in-frame clones, and not every one. The data contain some 8,000 clones, around 80% of them singletons. The CDR3 is 14 amino acids. Germline CDR1 reads MGHDK; CDR2 reads SYGVNS. The sample was peripheral blood. This chain connects TRBV25-1 to TRBJ2-3; D is possibly TRBD2 (5 bases). This clonotype was sampled from a human donor in a cohort sampled during active COVID-19. CDR3 region: CASSVYGKADTQYF. DNA of the CDR3: TGTGCCAGTAGTGTATACGGGAAGGCAGATACGCAGTATTTT.